This T cell receptor beta chain was obtained from a study of blood T cell repertoires in COVID-19. At the level of the study: Both acute and convalescent COVID-19 samples were obtained from the United States, Italy and Spain. PBMCs, B-cell-depleted T cells, or T cells were the source of the cDNA or gDNA that made up the material.

In the original workflow: Quantification of nucleated cells was approximated via reference gene primer amplification. Here immunoSEQ multiplex PCR was the method, and the copy in TCRdb shows in-frame clones only, minus some. Clone size and the V and J calls come from that table; the DNA yielded D and trimming. The sample lists about 160,000 clones; roughly 80% were seen once. Germline V lookup: CDR1 MNHEY, CDR2 SVGAGI. V was shortened by 8 bases and J by 1 base, with 11 bases between the two germline ends. The CDR3 loop spans 14 amino acids. Sequenced input: peripheral blood. The chain joins TRBV6-5 to TRBJ2-2, with D hard to call. The source of this sequence is a man aged 65 to 79 with acute or convalescent COVID-19. The CDR3 here is CASRGILNTGELFF. Written as DNA, the CDR3 is TGTGCCAGCCGCGGAATACTGAACACCGGGGAGCTGTTTTTT.